Presented here are 31 T cell receptor beta chains from one specimen sequenced in a study of blood T cell repertoires in COVID-19. Libraries were prepared by immunoSEQ multiplex PCR; TCRdb keeps only in-frame clonotypes and omits some of them. The profile shows fewer than 300,000 clones, almost 85% of them singletons. The sample consisted of peripheral blood. The receptors stem from a man in his fifties or sixties with active or convalescent COVID-19.

The J gene is TRBJ1-1, the V gene TRBV5-1; TRBD1 matches at 12 bases. Germline trimming cut 4 bases from V and 9 bases from J; bases unmatched to any gene: 4. The length of the CDR3 is 13 residues. In germline, CDR1 is SGHRS, CDR2 YFSETQ. CDR3 coding DNA: TGCGCCAGCAGCCAGGGACAGGGGGCTCAAGCTTTCTTT. Encoded protein: CASSQGQGAQAFF.

This clone appeared a few times. The rearrangement uses TRBV7-3 and TRBJ1-6; the match to TRBD1 covers 10 bases. CDR1 and CDR2 from the germline V gene are SGHTA and FQGTGA. The CDR3 runs to 13 residues. V trimming: 5 bases; J trimming: 14 bases; junction bases outside the gene matches: 6. The CDR3 DNA sequence: TGTGCCAGCAGCACCGACAGGGGGCACGCCCTCCACTTT. It specifies CASSTDRGHALHF.

The gene calls are TRBV25-1 and TRBJ2-3; 9 nucleotides align to TRBD2. The CDR3 spans 16 residues. After removal of 3 bases from V and 3 bases from J, the junction contained 7 bases not matched to a gene. Germline CDR1 and CDR2: MGHDK and SYGVNS. The CDR3 spells CASSELAGSLTDTQYF. CDR3 DNA sequence: TGTGCCAGCAGTGAGCTAGCGGGATCTTTGACAGATACGCAGTATTTT.

Notes on this clone: Additional DNA sequences in this sample encode the identical CDR3. CDR3 sequence reads: CASSLTGLYQETQYF. The DNA of the CDR3 is TGTGCCAGCAGCTTGACAGGTCTCTACCAAGAGACCCAGTACTTC. The chain uses TRBV7-6 and TRBJ2-5; D is possibly TRBD1 (6 bases). Per germline, CDR1 SGHVS and CDR2 FNYEAQ. V lost 3 bases to trimming and J lost 0 bases, with 11 bases between them. The CDR3 length is 15 residues. Together with reference TRBV7-6 and TRBJ2-5, the CDR3 gives the full variable domain: GAGVSQSPRYKVTKRGQDVALRCDPISGHVSLYWYRQALGQGPEFLTYFNYEAQQDKSGLPNDRFSAERPEGSISTLTIQRTEQRDSAMYRCASSLTGLYQETQYFGPGTRLLVL.

A single count supports this clone. The V call is TRBV11-2, the J call TRBJ2-3; D gene unclear. The CDR3 extends over 13 amino acids. Trimming took 1 base from V and 5 from J, leaving 7 bases between them. The germline gives CDR1 SGHAT, CDR2 FQNNGV. The CDR3 protein is CASSLGLRDTQYF. The CDR3 DNA follows: TGTGCCAGCAGCTTAGGGTTGCGAGATACGCAGTATTTT.

The chain is built from TRBV30 and TRBJ1-5, with 7 bases aligning to TRBD1. Germline CDR1 reads GTSNPN; CDR2 reads SVGIG (reference sequence). J gave up 1 base and V 3 bases, and 6 bases lay outside the gene matches. This CDR3 contains 15 residues. CDR3: CAWSDPRGSNQPQHF. In DNA form, the CDR3 reads TGTGCCTGGAGCGACCCCAGGGGGAGCAATCAGCCCCAGCATTTT.

There are a few counts of this clone. The chain links TRBV6-1 to TRBJ1-2; the match to TRBD1 covers 7 bases. Looked up from germline, CDR1 is MNHNS and CDR2 is SASEGT. Losses at the gene ends were 1 base for V and 6 bases for J; bases not matched to a gene: 5. This CDR3 is 14 amino acids long. The DNA of the CDR3 is TGTGCCAGCAGTGAAGTAGGAGGGGGCGATGGCTACACCTTC. It translates to CASSEVGGGDGYTF.

The J gene is TRBJ1-2, the V gene TRBV6-5, with D possibly TRBD1 on 5 matching bases. The germline V gene has CDR1 MNHEY and CDR2 SVGAGI. The V end lost 2 bases, the J end lost 8 bases, and 9 bases lay between the germline ends. The CDR3 is 12 residues long. The CDR3: CASSYTGGGYTF. The CDR3 DNA is TGTGCCAGCAGTTACACGGGGGGAGGCTACACCTTC.

With respect to this clone: This specimen includes other DNA sequences encoding the same CDR3. The chain uses TRBV19 and TRBJ2-7; a possible D gene is TRBD2 (5 bases). V was pared by 1 base and J by 3 bases, with 7 bases between. Per germline, CDR1 LNHDA and CDR2 SQIVND (reference sequence). The CDR3 has 13 amino acids. The CDR3 region is CASSIGGSYEQYF. The CDR3 nucleotides read TGTGCCAGTAGTATAGGAGGGAGCTACGAGCAGTACTTC.

The rearrangement uses TRBV27 and TRBJ1-6; 12 bases align to TRBD1. This CDR3 spans 13 amino acids. Germline lookup yields CDR1 MNHEY and CDR2 SMNVEV (reference sequence). The V segment lost 3 bases and the J segment 15 bases; nucleotides outside the gene matches: 3. Here the CDR3 reads CASSLGQGAYLHF. The CDR3 bases are TGTGCCAGCAGTTTGGGACAGGGGGCATACCTCCACTTT.

This chain joins TRBV4-2 and TRBJ1-5; 11 bases are shared with TRBD1. The CDR3 spans 16 residues. Germline values: CDR1 LGHNA, CDR2 YNFKEQ. Trimming took 1 base from V and 8 from J; bases not matched to a gene: 7. DNA for the CDR3: TGTGCCAGCAGCCAAGTCGGGACAGGGGGAACGGAGCCCCAGCATTTT. Translation gives CASSQVGTGGTEPQHF.

This clone was seen only once. The genes are TRBV6-5 and TRBJ2-7; D is uncertain. The CDR3 runs 11 residues. Germline values: CDR1 MNHEY, CDR2 SVGAGI. V shed 1 base and J shed 5 bases, with 3 bases lying between them. The CDR3 protein is CASSYFDEQYF. The CDR3 DNA sequence: TGTGCCAGCAGTTACTTCGACGAGCAGTACTTC.

The chain's CDR3 is CASSLAWGRAGTGELFF. The DNA for the CDR3 is TGTGCCAGCAGCTTGGCGTGGGGGCGGGCTGGCACCGGGGAGCTGTTTTTT. The gene calls are TRBV5-5 and TRBJ2-2, with a tentative D call TRBD1 (6 bases). CDR3 length equals 17 residues. Germline V gives CDR1 SGHKS, CDR2 YYEKEE (reference sequence). V lost 0 bases and J 4 bases, leaving 16 bases between the germline ends.

This chain links TRBV5-1 with TRBJ2-1; 7 bases are a match to TRBD1. Germline V lookup: CDR1 SGHRS, CDR2 YFSETQ. The CDR3 runs 18 residues. The ends lost 4 bases at V and 3 bases at J; junction bases unmatched: 16. CDR3 residues: CASSLGQVFRENYNEQFF. The DNA of the CDR3 is TGCGCCAGCAGCCTCGGACAGGTTTTTAGGGAGAACTACAATGAGCAGTTCTTC.

This rearrangement joins TRBV11-2 to TRBJ2-5; tentative D call: TRBD1 (6 bases). The V end lost 6 bases, the J end lost 0 bases, and 14 bases lay between the germline ends. The germline V gene has CDR1 SGHAT and CDR2 FQNNGV. The CDR3 totals 15 residues. The CDR3 sequence: CASRPWTAYQETQYF. CDR3 bases: TGTGCCAGCAGACCCTGGACAGCCTACCAAGAGACCCAGTACTTC.

The chain carries TRBV2 and TRBJ2-7, with D maybe TRBD1 (5 bases). CDR1 and CDR2 (germline): SNHLY, FYNNEI. The CDR3 runs 12 residues. V shed 11 bases and J shed 2 bases, with 13 bases lying between them. This CDR3 is CAGRQQTYEQYF. The CDR3 DNA follows: TGTGCCGGTCGACAGCAGACCTACGAGCAGTACTTC.

This clone has just one count. The rearrangement links TRBV4-1 to TRBJ2-7; tentative D call: TRBD2 (5 bases). The V gene's germline CDR1 is MGHRA and CDR2 YSYEKL. V gave up 3 bases and J gave up 6 bases, with 15 bases separating them. The CDR3 is made up of 14 amino acids. The CDR3 nucleotides are TGCGCCAGCAGCCACCCGGCCCTAGCAATCGAGCAGTACTTC. Amino acid sequence: CASSHPALAIEQYF.

This chain connects TRBV4-2 to TRBJ1-1; D possibly corresponds to TRBD1 (6 bases). The germline V gene has CDR1 LGHNA and CDR2 YNFKEQ. The length of the CDR3 is 15 residues. V lost 2 bases to trimming and J lost 1 base, with 11 bases between them. The CDR3 DNA sequence: TGTGCCAGCAGCCAACCTACAGGGAGGAACACTGAAGCTTTCTTT. Residues: CASSQPTGRNTEAFF.

This clone was seen only once. This chain links TRBV11-3 with TRBJ2-1; D may be TRBD2 (5 bases). The CDR3 length is 14 residues. Germline assignment: CDR1 SGHNT and CDR2 YENEEA. V dropped 1 base and J dropped 10 bases, with 14 bases sitting between them. CDR3 amino acids: CASSLGPSFPEQFF. The CDR3 nucleotides are TGTGCCAGCAGCTTAGGCCCTAGCTTTCCCGAGCAGTTCTTC.

CDR3 residues: CASSSPPGQGVSGGYTF. CDR3 in DNA: TGTGCCAGTAGTTCGCCCCCGGGACAGGGGGTCTCCGGTGGCTACACCTTC. The chain has TRBV19 and TRBJ1-2, with 11 bases aligning to TRBD1. Per germline, CDR1 LNHDA and CDR2 SQIVND (reference sequence). This CDR3 region has 17 residues. V lost 5 bases to trimming and J lost 7 bases; unmatched junction nucleotides: 15.

The chain is built from TRBV7-8 and TRBJ2-1; 15 nucleotides align to TRBD2. The CDR3 sequence is 16 residues long. Germline V gives CDR1 SGHVS, CDR2 FQNEAQ. The V and J ends lost 4 bases and 4 bases, in that order; junction bases with no gene match: 2. The chain's CDR3 is CASSSGLAGGYNEQFF. The CDR3 nucleotides are TGTGCCAGCAGCTCAGGACTAGCGGGAGGGTACAATGAGCAGTTCTTC.

The chain is built from TRBV4-3 and TRBJ1-3; no firm D call. The CDR3 sequence is 16 residues long. Trimming stripped 5 bases from V and 0 bases from J, with 14 bases between. Germline CDR1 and CDR2: LGHNA and YSLEER. CDR3 in amino acids: CASSRSVPSSGNTIYF. CDR3 DNA: TGCGCCAGCAGCAGGTCTGTGCCTAGCTCTGGAAACACCATATATTTT.

The chain couples TRBV7-3 to TRBJ2-3, with 11 bases lining up with TRBD2. Trimming removed 5 bases from V and 2 bases from J; junction bases left unmatched: 6. This CDR3 is built from 16 residues. Per the germline V gene, CDR1 is SGHTA and CDR2 is FQGTGA. The CDR3 loop is CASSARLAGSTDTQYF. CDR3 DNA sequence: TGTGCCAGCAGCGCCAGACTAGCGGGATCCACAGATACGCAGTATTTT.

This clone is a singleton in its sample. This chain connects TRBV7-2 to TRBJ1-1, with a weak D call TRBD1 (5 bases). Germline V gene sequence: CDR1 SGHTA, CDR2 FQGNSA. The length of the CDR3 is 16 residues. V shed 5 bases and J shed 5 bases, with 21 bases lying between them. The CDR3 is CASSPRTPVGRTEAFF. The CDR3 bases are TGTGCCAGCAGCCCAAGGACACCGGTGGGAAGGACTGAAGCTTTCTTT.

The chain couples TRBV6-6 to TRBJ1-6, with D hard to call. This CDR3 comprises 12 residues. Germline V CDR1 and CDR2: MNHNY, SVGAGI (reference sequence). Deletions cut 6 bases from V and 10 bases from J, with 10 bases between. The CDR3 coding sequence is TGTGCCAGCAGGGCCGGAGAGTCACCCCTCCACTTT. Its protein product is CASRAGESPLHF.

The V call is TRBV28, the J call TRBJ2-1; 15 bases match TRBD2. V lost 5 bases, J lost 6 bases, and 5 bases stayed unmatched. Germline CDR1 reads MDHEN; CDR2 reads SYDVKM. The CDR3 contains 16 residues. The DNA for the CDR3 is TGTGCCAGCAGTGGACTAGCGGGAGGGATAGTCAATGAGCAGTTCTTC. It is translated as CASSGLAGGIVNEQFF.

The J gene is TRBJ2-7, the V gene TRBV18; D may be TRBD1 (6 bases). The CDR3 extends over 15 amino acids. Per the germline V gene, CDR1 is KGHSH and CDR2 is LQKENI. V was cut by 0 bases and J by 2 bases, with 11 bases left in between. The CDR3 protein is CASSPPGRGPYEQYF. CDR3 DNA: TGTGCCAGCTCACCACCGGGCAGGGGCCCCTACGAGCAGTACTTC.

V is TRBV19 and J is TRBJ2-7; D is perhaps TRBD2 (5 bases). The CDR3 spans 15 residues. Trimming pared 5 bases from V and 0 bases from J, leaving 14 bases between. Germline V gene sequence: CDR1 LNHDA, CDR2 SQIVND (reference sequence). The CDR3 bases are TGTGCCAGTAGTCGAGAGACGGGGTCCTCCTACGAGCAGTACTTC. This codes for CASSRETGSSYEQYF.

The chain is built from TRBV19 and TRBJ2-3; weak D call: TRBD2 (6 bases). V gave up 3 bases and J gave up 2 bases, with 18 bases separating them. Germline V gives CDR1 LNHDA, CDR2 SQIVND (reference sequence). The CDR3 length is 17 residues. This chain's CDR3 is CASSMSFPGAPTDTQYF. Written as DNA, the CDR3 is TGTGCCAGTAGTATGTCCTTTCCGGGAGCCCCCACAGATACGCAGTATTTT.

The chain couples TRBV4-2 to TRBJ2-3, with 8 nucleotides matching TRBD2. Germline trimming cut 1 base from V and 4 bases from J; bases unmatched to any gene: 7. This CDR3 spans 16 amino acids. CDR1 and CDR2 from the germline V gene are LGHNA and YNFKEQ. CDR3 in DNA: TGTGCCAGCAGCCAAGGGCTAGCGGGCGGTGCAGATACGCAGTATTTT. It specifies CASSQGLAGGADTQYF.

CDR3 amino acids: CASSPGVDTEAFF. Written as DNA, the CDR3 is TGTGCCAGCAGCCCAGGGGTGGACACTGAAGCTTTCTTT. The gene calls are TRBV6-5 and TRBJ1-1, with a weak D call TRBD1 (6 bases). The V end was cut by 6 bases, the J end by 3 bases, with 11 bases between. Germline V lookup: CDR1 MNHEY, CDR2 SVGAGI. There are 13 residues in the CDR3.